In its sample, the clone carrying this TCR beta chain was seen a few times. This entry comes from a study of blood T cells in healthy people across ages. Researchers collected about 10 milliliters of peripheral blood from every single donor. The CDR3 runs 16 residues. Trimming shortened V by 0 bases and J by 8 bases, and 18 bases separated the two germline ends. Germline CDR1 reads SGHRS; CDR2 reads YFSETQ. Combining a sample-barcoded 5' primer with a J-beta primer mix, a second PCR ran for roughly 7 to 12 cycles. TCRdb reprocessed the 5' RACE reads via MiXCR and lists one record per CDR3 protein. Of 1.8 million or so distinct CDR3 sequences listed, 39% are singletons.

The TCR comes from a human donor in good health. The chain has TRBV5-1 and TRBJ2-1; no reliable D call. The sample consisted of blood. Here the CDR3 DNA reads TGCGCCAGCAGCTTGGGAGGCATAGCCTTCAAGGATGAGCAGTTCTTC. Translating gives CASSLGGIAFKDEQFF.